The clone carrying this T cell receptor beta chain has more than one count but fewer than ten. Its antigen is unknown. The data belong to a study of beta chain features in type 1 diabetes. As for the study in general: The samples had around 100 million sorted cells examined in all.

Germline V CDR1 and CDR2: MDHEN, SYDVKM. The trim removed 5 bases at V and 4 bases at J, leaving 4 bases unmatched. This CDR3 region has 14 residues. Findings and caveats of the study: Shortening of TCRB CDR3s, moderate but significant, appeared in all four CD4+ subsets of Type 1 diabetes patients. Patients showed naive, central memory and Treg TCRB repertoires that appeared more similar than those of healthy donors.

Every isolated RNA sample was fully reverse transcribed, so sequencing captured expressed TCRB transcripts. Clones were read by immunoSEQ multiplex PCR, and TCRdb kept only the in-frame ones, dropping some. The sample yields 680,000 or so clones, roughly a sixth seen once. This TCR came from a man younger than 35 in good health. This chain connects TRBV28 to TRBJ1-4; 7 nucleotides match TRBD1. Sequencing used naive CD4+ T cells from blood. In DNA form, the CDR3 reads TGTGCCAGCAGTCCGGGACAGCTTAATGAAAAACTGTTTTTT. Translated, it gives CASSPGQLNEKLFF. Variable domain in full (rest from reference TRBV28 and TRBJ1-4): DVKVTQSSRYLVKRTGEKVFLECVQDMDHENMFWYRQDPGLGLRLIYFSYDVKMKEKGDIPEGYSVSREKKERFSLILESASTNQTSMYLCASSPGQLNEKLFFGSGTQLSVL.